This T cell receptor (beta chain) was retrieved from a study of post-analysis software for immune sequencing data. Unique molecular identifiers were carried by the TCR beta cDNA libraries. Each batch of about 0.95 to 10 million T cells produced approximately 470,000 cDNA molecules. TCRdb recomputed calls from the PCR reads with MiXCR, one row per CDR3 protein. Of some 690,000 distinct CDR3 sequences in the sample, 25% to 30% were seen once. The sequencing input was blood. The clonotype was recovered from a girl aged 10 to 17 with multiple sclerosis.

CDR3 region: CASSSSPLPHNEQFF. CDR3 nucleotide sequence: TGTGCCAGCAGCTCTTCTCCTCTACCCCACAATGAGCAGTTCTTC. This sequence joins TRBV28 and TRBJ2-1; D is unresolved. V was clipped by 6 bases and J by 5 bases, with 17 bases between them. Germline V gives CDR1 MDHEN, CDR2 SYDVKM. The CDR3 loop spans 15 amino acids.